This is a list of T cell receptor beta chains from one sample in a study of glioma-infiltrating T cells. TCRdb re-derived calls from the multiplex PCR reads in MiXCR, one entry per CDR3 protein. Altogether more than 350,000 distinct CDR3 sequences are present, around 38% being singletons, with the ten largest covering about 11%. Sequencing was done on a sample of glioma tissue, nonneoplastic brain tissue, or PBMCs (not recorded which). Receptors were obtained from a human donor with low-grade glioma or glioblastoma, undergoing nonglioma brain surgery, or in good health (not recorded which). Both conserved end residues are part of each CDR3. The D gene is left open where the match is weak. Clone size appears in some rows only: once, few, many, or a class for an expanded clone.

J: TRBJ2-7; D: .; V: TRBV6-1; size: .; CDR3: CASSARFDRYEQYF; DNA: TGTGCCAGCAGCGCCCGATTCGACCGATACGAGCAGTACTTC
J: TRBJ2-7; D: .; V: TRBV27; size: many; CDR3: CASSIARGLGEQYF; DNA: TGTGCCAGCAGTATAGCGAGAGGGCTAGGAGAGCAGTACTTC
J: TRBJ1-5; D: TRBD1; V: TRBV28; size: .; CDR3: CAIAGTGIQPQHF; DNA: TGTGCCATCGCCGGGACAGGGATTCAACCCCAGCATTTT
J: TRBJ2-7; D: .; V: TRBV20-1; size: few; CDR3: CSASILEGTEQYF; DNA: TGCAGTGCTAGTATCCTCGAAGGTACAGAGCAGTACTTC
J: TRBJ1-1; D: TRBD1; V: TRBV28; size: once; CDR3: CASRSGTGGTEAFF; DNA: TGTGCCAGCAGGTCCGGGACAGGGGGCACTGAAGCTTTCTTT
J: TRBJ1-5; D: TRBD1; V: TRBV19; size: few; CDR3: CASSMADRQPQHF; DNA: TGTGCCAGTAGTATGGCGGACAGGCAGCCCCAGCATTTT
J: TRBJ2-3; D: .; V: TRBV7-2; size: many; CDR3: CASSFGGGQTTDTQYF; DNA: TGTGCCAGCAGCTTTGGCGGCGGACAAACCACAGATACGCAGTATTTT
J: TRBJ2-7; D: TRBD2; V: TRBV6-2/TRBV6-3; size: .; CDR3: CASRRLAGTSYERYF; DNA: TGTGCCAGCAGGCGACTAGCGGGTACCAGCTACGAGCGGTACTTC
J: TRBJ2-7; D: .; V: TRBV4-1; size: .; CDR3: CASSQDRVRPYEQYF; DNA: TGCGCCAGCAGCCAAGATAGAGTCAGGCCCTACGAGCAGTACTTC
J: TRBJ2-1; D: TRBD2; V: TRBV27; size: .; CDR3: CASTTWAGGRDSYNEQLF; DNA: TGTGCCAGCACAACTTGGGCCGGCGGGAGGGATTCCTACAATGAGCAGCTCTTC
J: TRBJ2-7; D: .; V: TRBV27; size: .; CDR3: CASSLVSWASAYEQYF; DNA: TGTGCCAGCAGCTTAGTGTCGTGGGCTAGCGCGTACGAGCAGTACTTC
J: TRBJ1-5; D: .; V: TRBV28; size: few; CDR3: CASLPWTSKRKSNQPQHF; DNA: TGTGCCAGCCTCCCTTGGACCTCCAAAAGAAAAAGCAATCAGCCCCAGCATTTT
J: TRBJ1-2; D: .; V: TRBV20-1; size: many; CDR3: CSASPRGGANGYTF; DNA: TGCAGTGCTAGTCCTCGAGGGGGGGCGAACGGCTACACCTTC
J: TRBJ1-3; D: .; V: TRBV28; size: few; CDR3: CASSFRGSSGNTIYF; DNA: TGTGCCAGCAGTTTTCGGGGATCGTCTGGAAACACCATATATTTT
J: TRBJ2-7; D: .; V: TRBV20-1; size: many; CDR3: CSARSSRDISYEQYF; DNA: TGCAGTGCTAGATCCTCCCGGGACATCTCCTACGAGCAGTACTTC
J: TRBJ2-7; D: TRBD2; V: TRBV20-1; size: many; CDR3: CSARDPGGTAPYEQYF; DNA: TGCAGTGCTAGAGATCCGGGGGGGACGGCCCCCTACGAGCAGTACTTC
J: TRBJ1-2; D: TRBD1; V: TRBV28; size: few; CDR3: CASSIGTGYNYGYTF; DNA: TGTGCCAGCAGCATAGGGACAGGGTACAACTATGGCTACACCTTC
J: TRBJ2-1; D: TRBD1; V: TRBV20-1; size: .; CDR3: CSARDRGSQETKYF; DNA: TGCAGTGCTAGGGACAGGGGGTCCCAAGAGACCAAGTACTTC
J: TRBJ2-1; D: .; V: TRBV20-1; size: .; CDR3: CTASRGQRLGNLNEQFF; DNA: TGCACTGCTTCCCGGGGGCAGCGACTGGGCAACCTCAATGAGCAGTTCTTC
J: TRBJ1-2; D: .; V: TRBV12-3/TRBV12-4; size: .; CDR3: CASSLETYGYTF; DNA: TGTGCCAGCAGTTTAGAAACCTATGGCTACACCTTC
J: TRBJ1-2; D: TRBD1; V: TRBV6-5; size: many; CDR3: CASSYVTGVGYGYTF; DNA: TGTGCCAGCAGTTACGTGACAGGGGTTGGCTATGGCTACACCTTC
J: TRBJ1-2; D: .; V: TRBV20-1; size: many; CDR3: CSARYPRGGYTF; DNA: TGCAGTGCTAGGTACCCTCGCGGAGGCTACACCTTC
J: TRBJ2-7; D: .; V: TRBV20-1; size: few; CDR3: CSAGDRTYEQYF; DNA: TGCAGTGCCGGGGACCGGACGTACGAGCAGTACTTC
J: TRBJ2-7; D: TRBD1; V: TRBV28; size: once; CDR3: CASRLPGGQGQYEQYF; DNA: TGTGCCAGCAGGCTCCCCGGGGGACAGGGTCAATACGAGCAGTACTTC
J: TRBJ1-1; D: .; V: TRBV7-9; size: .; CDR3: CASSSQGRTEAFF; DNA: TGTGCCAGCAGCTCCCAGGGGCGGACTGAAGCTTTCTTT
J: TRBJ2-1; D: .; V: TRBV7-2; size: .; CDR3: CASNSPIVSVTEQFF; DNA: TGTGCCAGCAATTCCCCAATAGTGAGCGTCACTGAGCAGTTCTTC
J: TRBJ2-1; D: TRBD2; V: TRBV6-1; size: many; CDR3: CATQTSGSSYNEQFF; DNA: TGTGCCACCCAGACTAGCGGGAGCTCCTACAATGAGCAGTTCTTC
J: TRBJ2-5; D: .; V: TRBV7-2; size: .; CDR3: CASSLALRRPYPIQESQYF; DNA: TGTGCCAGCAGCTTAGCGTTACGAAGACCATACCCAATCCAAGAGTCCCAGTACTTC
J: TRBJ2-3; D: TRBD2; V: TRBV7-2; size: .; CDR3: CASNSPRASGFSTDTQYF; DNA: TGTGCCAGCAACTCCCCTCGGGCTAGCGGCTTTTCCACAGATACGCAGTATTTT
J: TRBJ2-7; D: TRBD1; V: TRBV7-9; size: once; CDR3: CASSPLGTAAYEQYF; DNA: TGTGCCAGCAGCCCGCTCGGGACAGCCGCCTACGAGCAGTACTTC
J: TRBJ2-7; D: TRBD2; V: TRBV6-5; size: .; CDR3: CASSRLADYYEQYF; DNA: TGTGCCAGCAGTAGACTAGCGGACTACTACGAGCAGTACTTC
J: TRBJ2-7; D: .; V: TRBV18; size: few; CDR3: CASSLAGRGSYEQYF; DNA: TGTGCCAGCTCACTCGCTGGTCGGGGCAGCTACGAGCAGTACTTC
J: TRBJ2-1; D: .; V: TRBV6-6; size: .; CDR3: CASSYSTLNYNEQFF; DNA: TGTGCCAGCAGTTACTCGACCCTGAACTACAATGAGCAGTTCTTC
J: TRBJ2-7; D: .; V: TRBV25-1; size: few; CDR3: CASSEGENPTYEQYF; DNA: TGTGCCAGCAGTGAAGGGGAGAACCCTACCTACGAGCAGTACTTC
J: TRBJ2-1; D: .; V: TRBV20-1; size: .; CDR3: CSARDVETQLNEQFF; DNA: TGCAGTGCTAGAGATGTTGAGACCCAACTTAATGAGCAGTTCTTC
J: TRBJ2-7; D: .; V: TRBV7-2; size: .; CDR3: CASSLRDRVEQYF; DNA: TGTGCCAGCAGCTTAAGGGACCGGGTAGAGCAGTACTTC
J: TRBJ2-3; D: TRBD1; V: TRBV24-1; size: .; CDR3: CATSDLTGSTDTQYF; DNA: TGTGCCACCAGTGACCTGACAGGGAGCACAGATACGCAGTATTTT
J: TRBJ2-1; D: TRBD2; V: TRBV6-2/TRBV6-3; size: many; CDR3: CASSYGTRQFF; DNA: TGTGCCAGCAGTTACGGGACTAGACAGTTCTTC
J: TRBJ1-1; D: .; V: TRBV7-2; size: many; CDR3: CASSPTRYMNTEAFF; DNA: TGTGCCAGCAGCCCTACCCGATACATGAACACTGAAGCTTTCTTT
J: TRBJ2-3; D: TRBD2; V: TRBV7-6; size: .; CDR3: CASSPIGRADTQYF; DNA: TGCGCCAGCAGCCCTATCGGGAGGGCTGATACGCAGTATTTT
J: TRBJ2-1; D: .; V: TRBV4-1; size: .; CDR3: CASSRGTGPSYNEQFF; DNA: TGCGCCAGCAGCCGTGGAACGGGGCCCTCCTACAATGAGCAGTTCTTC
J: TRBJ2-7; D: .; V: TRBV20-1; size: .; CDR3: CSVGEYEQYF; DNA: TGCAGTGTCGGGGAATACGAGCAGTACTTC
J: TRBJ1-5; D: .; V: TRBV4-1; size: .; CDR3: CASSQDLTANQPQHF; DNA: TGCGCCAGCAGCCAAGATCTAACAGCTAATCAGCCCCAGCATTTT
J: TRBJ2-7; D: TRBD2; V: TRBV19; size: few; CDR3: CASSALAGEDYEQYF; DNA: TGTGCCAGTAGTGCCCTAGCGGGAGAGGACTACGAGCAGTACTTC
J: TRBJ1-6; D: .; V: TRBV27; size: many; CDR3: CASSSGGGPNSPLHF; DNA: TGTGCCAGCAGCTCCGGGGGGGGACCTAATTCACCCCTCCACTTT
J: TRBJ1-2; D: .; V: TRBV6-2/TRBV6-3; size: many; CDR3: CASSYTQPGHLYGYTF; DNA: TGTGCCAGCAGTTACACACAACCGGGACACCTCTATGGCTACACCTTC
J: TRBJ2-1; D: .; V: TRBV28; size: few; CDR3: CASNPDSYSYNEQFF; DNA: TGTGCCAGCAACCCGGACAGTTATAGTTACAATGAGCAGTTCTTC
J: TRBJ1-2; D: .; V: TRBV27; size: once; CDR3: CASSPDRLANYNYTF; DNA: TGTGCCAGCAGTCCCGATAGACTGGCCAACTATAACTACACCTTC
J: TRBJ2-2; D: TRBD1; V: TRBV25-1; size: .; CDR3: CASSKQGDTGELFF; DNA: TGTGCCAGCAGTAAGCAGGGGGACACCGGGGAGCTGTTTTTT
J: TRBJ2-5; D: .; V: TRBV10-3; size: few; CDR3: CAISETRQETQYF; DNA: TGTGCCATCAGTGAGACTAGGCAAGAGACCCAGTACTTC
J: TRBJ2-3; D: .; V: TRBV12-3/TRBV12-4; size: .; CDR3: CASSYRVLGADTQYF; DNA: TGTGCCAGCAGCTACAGGGTTCTTGGGGCAGATACGCAGTATTTT
J: TRBJ2-1; D: .; V: TRBV28; size: many; CDR3: CASSFGLYNEQFF; DNA: TGTGCCAGCAGTTTCGGGCTTTACAATGAGCAGTTCTTC
J: TRBJ2-1; D: .; V: TRBV11-3; size: .; CDR3: CASSTYPSHEQFF; DNA: TGTGCCAGCAGCACTTACCCCTCTCATGAGCAGTTCTTC
J: TRBJ2-3; D: TRBD2; V: TRBV28; size: few; CDR3: CASSFGAGTDTQYF; DNA: TGTGCCAGCAGTTTTGGAGCGGGAACAGATACGCAGTATTTT